Listed below are T cell receptor beta chains from one sample, sequenced in a study of shared clonotypes between healthy human individuals. TCRdb keeps only in-frame clones here, not all; method: immunoSEQ multiplex PCR. The table includes more than 2,000,000 clones, 85% to 95% detected once. The sequencing input was naive CD4+ T cells from PBMCs. These receptors all come from a man aged 18-30 years in good health. Some clones in this sample may be carry-over from other donors' samples. Both conserved end residues are part of each CDR3. The D gene is left open where the match is weak. Only some rows state a clone size, as once, few, many or a class for expanded clones.

abundance: once
d_gene: TRBD2
v_gene: TRBV6-5
j_gene: TRBJ2-1
CDR3aa: CASSKPGTSHNEQFF
CDR3nt: TGTGCCAGCAGTAAACCCGGGACTAGCCACAATGAGCAGTTCTTC

abundance: few
d_gene: TRBD1
v_gene: TRBV28
j_gene: TRBJ1-5
CDR3aa: CASSLTGQGDQPQHF
CDR3nt: TGTGCCAGCAGCCTTACGGGACAGGGGGATCAGCCCCAGCATTTT

abundance: -
d_gene: TRBD1
v_gene: TRBV6-1
j_gene: TRBJ2-1
CDR3aa: CASRNRGRNEQFF
CDR3nt: TGTGCCAGCAGGAACAGGGGGCGGAATGAGCAGTTCTTC

abundance: -
d_gene: TRBD2
v_gene: TRBV18
j_gene: TRBJ2-3
CDR3aa: CASSPSSGRATDTQYF
CDR3nt: TGTGCCAGCTCACCATCCAGCGGGAGGGCCACAGATACGCAGTATTTT

abundance: -
d_gene: TRBD1
v_gene: TRBV9
j_gene: TRBJ2-5
CDR3aa: CASSEGQTQETQYF
CDR3nt: TGTGCCAGCAGCGAGGGACAGACCCAAGAGACCCAGTACTTC

abundance: once
d_gene: -
v_gene: TRBV5-1
j_gene: TRBJ2-1
CDR3aa: CASSLAGQGSQFF
CDR3nt: TGCGCCAGCAGCTTGGCCGGTCAGGGGAGCCAGTTCTTC

abundance: -
d_gene: -
v_gene: TRBV29-1
j_gene: TRBJ2-5
CDR3aa: CSVGRAGETQYF
CDR3nt: TGCAGCGTTGGTAGGGCGGGGGAGACCCAGTACTTC

abundance: -
d_gene: -
v_gene: TRBV5-1
j_gene: TRBJ1-3
CDR3aa: CASSLVGASGNTIYF
CDR3nt: TGCGCCAGCAGCTTGGTAGGGGCCTCTGGAAACACCATATATTTT

abundance: -
d_gene: -
v_gene: TRBV5-6
j_gene: TRBJ2-1
CDR3aa: CASSLRPPSSNEQFF
CDR3nt: TGTGCCAGCAGCTTACGACCTCCTTCCTCCAATGAGCAGTTCTTC

abundance: -
d_gene: -
v_gene: TRBV30
j_gene: TRBJ2-1
CDR3aa: CAWSVFQEQFF
CDR3nt: TGTGCCTGGAGTGTATTCCAAGAGCAGTTCTTC

abundance: -
d_gene: -
v_gene: TRBV4-1
j_gene: TRBJ1-2
CDR3aa: CASSQDGVSNYGYTF
CDR3nt: TGCGCCAGCAGCCAAGATGGGGTGTCTAACTATGGCTACACCTTC

abundance: -
d_gene: -
v_gene: TRBV11-1
j_gene: TRBJ2-7
CDR3aa: CASSLDMVREQYF
CDR3nt: TGTGCCAGCAGCTTAGACATGGTAAGAGAGCAGTACTTC

abundance: -
d_gene: -
v_gene: TRBV28
j_gene: TRBJ2-7
CDR3aa: CASSLAWGASSYEQYF
CDR3nt: TGTGCCAGCAGTCTCGCCTGGGGGGCCTCCTCCTACGAGCAGTACTTC

abundance: -
d_gene: -
v_gene: TRBV5-4
j_gene: TRBJ2-7
CDR3aa: CASRSPSLEQYF
CDR3nt: TGTGCCAGCAGGTCCCCGAGCCTCGAGCAGTACTTC

abundance: -
d_gene: -
v_gene: TRBV5-6
j_gene: TRBJ1-1
CDR3aa: CASSLARQYDTEAFF
CDR3nt: TGTGCCAGCAGCTTGGCCCGGCAGTATGACACTGAAGCTTTCTTT

abundance: -
d_gene: TRBD1
v_gene: TRBV7-9
j_gene: TRBJ1-2
CDR3aa: CASSLDGTGGVLNYGYTF
CDR3nt: TGTGCCAGCAGCTTAGACGGGACAGGGGGCGTTTTGAACTATGGCTACACCTTC

abundance: -
d_gene: -
v_gene: TRBV7-9
j_gene: TRBJ1-5
CDR3aa: CASSLASQPQHF
CDR3nt: TGTGCCAGCAGCTTAGCTTCCCAGCCCCAGCATTTT

abundance: -
d_gene: TRBD1
v_gene: TRBV28
j_gene: TRBJ2-1
CDR3aa: CASSRGTGNEQFF
CDR3nt: TGTGCCAGCAGTCGGGGGACAGGCAATGAGCAGTTCTTC

abundance: -
d_gene: TRBD2
v_gene: TRBV7-9
j_gene: TRBJ2-1
CDR3aa: CASSLGLAGVNEQFF
CDR3nt: TGTGCCAGCAGCCTGGGACTAGCGGGAGTTAATGAGCAGTTCTTC

abundance: -
d_gene: TRBD1
v_gene: TRBV30
j_gene: TRBJ2-1
CDR3aa: CAWSLFDREGNEQFF
CDR3nt: TGTGCCTGGAGCCTATTTGACAGGGAAGGAAATGAGCAGTTCTTC

abundance: -
d_gene: TRBD2
v_gene: TRBV6-5
j_gene: TRBJ2-1
CDR3aa: CASSYPGTSGKQFF
CDR3nt: TGTGCCAGCAGTTATCCCGGGACTAGCGGAAAGCAGTTCTTC

abundance: -
d_gene: -
v_gene: TRBV6-5
j_gene: TRBJ2-3
CDR3aa: CASRRDDTQYF
CDR3nt: TGTGCCAGCAGAAGGGACGATACGCAGTATTTT

abundance: -
d_gene: -
v_gene: TRBV10-2
j_gene: TRBJ1-1
CDR3aa: CASRSLGATEAFF
CDR3nt: TGCGCCAGCAGAAGCCTAGGAGCGACTGAAGCTTTCTTT

abundance: -
d_gene: -
v_gene: TRBV11-3
j_gene: TRBJ1-5
CDR3aa: CASSLQGADQPQHF
CDR3nt: TGTGCCAGCAGCTTACAAGGGGCCGATCAGCCCCAGCATTTT

abundance: -
d_gene: -
v_gene: TRBV2
j_gene: TRBJ2-5
CDR3aa: CAGKGNRERGETQYF
CDR3nt: TGTGCCGGGAAGGGCAACAGGGAAAGGGGGGAGACCCAGTACTTC